This T cell receptor beta chain was observed in a study of naive and memory T cell subsets. Study outcomes and limitations: No ground truth validated the naive and memory repertoire findings.

This clonotype was observed many times. What it binds is not known. The beta constant-region primer was an equimolar mix of two oligonucleotides covering TRBC1 and TRBC2. A 12-nucleotide UMI and the SP2 primer were added to the cDNA 3' end by oligonucleotide ligation. MiXCR, applied by TCRdb to the UMI-ligation and nested PCR reads, yields one record per CDR3 protein. The sample includes tens of thousands of distinct CDR3 sequences, under 15% of them seen just once. Overnight CMV lysate stimulation of fresh PBMCs defined donor CMV status by CD4+ IFNgamma. The germline V and J ends were trimmed by 0 bases and 4 bases, with 11 bases remaining between them. CDR3 length equals 15 residues. From germline, CDR1 is SGHRS and CDR2 YFSETQ.

The source material was central memory CD4+ T cells from blood. This receptor was obtained from a human donor in good health. The chain uses TRBV5-1 and TRBJ2-1, with D uncertain. CDR3 in amino acids: CASSLDRPLYNEQFF. CDR3 coding DNA: TGCGCCAGCAGCTTGGATCGGCCTCTTTACAATGAGCAGTTCTTC. The variable domain in full, with the rest retrieved from reference TRBV5-1 and TRBJ2-1, is KAGVTQTPRYLIKTRGQQVTLSCSPISGHRSVSWYQQTPGQGLQFLFEYFSETQRNKGNFPGRFSGRQFSNSRSEMNVSTLELGDSALYLCASSLDRPLYNEQFFGPGTRLTVL.